The 20 T cell receptor beta chains listed next were all sequenced from one sample in a study of blood T cell repertoires in COVID-19 (dated by TCRdb to 2019 to 2021). Library preparation used the immunoSEQ multiplex PCR assay. TCRdb holds this immuneACCESS table with in-frame rearrangements only. Some clones are missing; in checked studies, unresolved V genes explain under half, and the rest has no known cause. Counted in this sample were approximately 200,000 clones; about 85% of them appeared once. The leading ten clones occupy less than 7% of the sample. Sequencing was carried out using peripheral blood. Receptors originate from a woman between 40 and 50 years old with COVID-19, enrolled during active disease.

The rearrangement joins TRBV6-2 or TRBV6-3 to TRBJ2-7; 11 nucleotides agree with TRBD1. From germline, CDR1 is MNHEY and CDR2 SVGEGT. The length of the CDR3 is 15 residues. Losses at the gene ends were 5 bases for V and 2 bases for J; bases not matched to a gene: 5. CDR3 region: CASSDPGQGAYEQYF. The CDR3 bases are TGTGCCAGCAGTGATCCGGGACAGGGGGCCTACGAGCAGTACTTC.

The chain links TRBV14 to TRBJ2-1, with D possibly being TRBD2 (6 bases). Germline CDR1 is SGHDN and CDR2 is FVKESK. This CDR3 contains 14 residues. V was pared by 0 bases and J by 7 bases, with 10 bases between. The CDR3 loop reads CASSQELAGNEQFF. The CDR3 nucleotides read TGTGCCAGCAGCCAAGAGCTGGCGGGGAATGAGCAGTTCTTC.

This clone was detected only a few times. The chain recombines TRBV30 with TRBJ1-5; D is possibly TRBD1 (5 bases). With 3 bases removed from V and 0 bases from J, the gap between germline ends came to 15 bases. Germline CDR1 is GTSNPN and CDR2 is SVGIG (reference sequence). This CDR3 is 16 amino acids long. CDR3 DNA: TGTGCCTGGAGACAGGCTGGCTTCTATAGCAATCAGCCCCAGCATTTT. Translating gives CAWRQAGFYSNQPQHF.

J is TRBJ2-1 and V is TRBV11-3; perhaps TRBD2 as D (5 bases). The CDR3 loop spans 15 amino acids. Germline V CDR1 and CDR2: SGHNT, YENEEA. V shed 1 base and J shed 1 base, with 8 bases lying between them. DNA for the CDR3: TGTGCCAGCAGCTTAGGAGCGGTTTCCTACAATGAGCAGTTCTTC. This encodes CASSLGAVSYNEQFF.

This sequence joins TRBV9 and TRBJ1-5; TRBD1 matches 9 bases. V lost 4 bases, J lost 0 bases, and 2 bases stayed unmatched. This CDR3 spans 15 amino acids. Germline CDR1 SGDLS, CDR2 YYNGEE. CDR3 coding DNA: TGTGCCAGCAGCAAGGGACAGGGTAGCAATCAGCCCCAGCATTTT. Residues: CASSKGQGSNQPQHF.

The rearrangement uses TRBV10-3 and TRBJ1-4, with 8 nucleotides matching TRBD1. V shed 8 bases and J 7 bases; nucleotides not matched to a gene: 9. CDR3 size: 14 residues. Germline lookup yields CDR1 ENHRY and CDR2 SYGVKD. CDR3 DNA sequence: TGTGCCATCGGCAATACAGGGGGTAGTGAAAAACTGTTTTTT. Its translation is CAIGNTGGSEKLFF.

The chain is built from TRBV19 and TRBJ2-2; 8 bases map to TRBD1. The CDR3 runs to 15 residues. The junction had 7 bases not matched to a gene; V was cut back by 6 bases and J by 4 bases. CDR1 and CDR2 from the germline V gene are LNHDA and SQIVND (reference sequence). As DNA, the CDR3 is TGTGCCAGTAGCCAGGGGGCAAGGATCACCGGGGAGCTGTTTTTT. This encodes CASSQGARITGELFF.

The rearrangement uses TRBV5-4 and TRBJ2-7, with 14 bases matching TRBD2. In germline, CDR1 is SGHNT, CDR2 YYREEE (reference sequence). CDR3 length: 17 residues. V trimming: 4 bases; J trimming: 6 bases; junction bases outside the gene matches: 12. This CDR3 reads CASSPYLTSGRAGEQYF. CDR3 nucleotide sequence: TGTGCCAGCAGCCCCTACCTGACTAGCGGGAGGGCCGGCGAGCAGTACTTC.

The chain employs TRBV5-1 and TRBJ2-3; TRBD2 is a possible D gene (6 bases). This CDR3 contains 18 residues. The germline V and J ends were trimmed by 2 bases and 0 bases, with 19 bases remaining between them. Germline V gene data show CDR1 as SGHRS and CDR2 as YFSETQ. The CDR3 nucleotides are TGCGCCAGCAGCTTCCTCGCCGGGAGACTATGGAGCACAGATACGCAGTATTTT. It specifies CASSFLAGRLWSTDTQYF.

The chain carries TRBV4-2 and TRBJ2-1; D remains ambiguous. The V gene's germline CDR1 is LGHNA and CDR2 YNFKEQ. The CDR3 length is 15 residues. Deletions cut 0 bases from V and 5 bases from J, with 11 bases between. CDR3 sequence reads: CASSQDPLVDNEQFF. CDR3 in DNA: TGTGCCAGCAGCCAAGATCCCCTAGTCGACAATGAGCAGTTCTTC.

The chain joins TRBV5-1 to TRBJ1-6; 8 positions agree with TRBD1. Trimming removed 4 bases from V and 7 bases from J; junction bases left unmatched: 16. Germline lookup yields CDR1 SGHRS and CDR2 YFSETQ. The CDR3 length is 18 residues. This CDR3 reads CASSGGIKDRERNSPLHF. In DNA, the CDR3 is TGCGCCAGCAGCGGGGGGATTAAGGACAGGGAGAGGAATTCACCCCTCCACTTT.

The chain is built from TRBV6-5 and TRBJ1-6, with D unclear. The CDR3 consists of 14 residues. Per the germline V gene, CDR1 is MNHEY and CDR2 is SVGAGI. Trimming took 6 bases from V and 8 from J, leaving 14 bases between them. CDR3 sequence reads: CASSREFLDSPLHF. The CDR3 region has the DNA TGTGCCAGCAGCCGAGAGTTTCTCGATTCACCCCTCCACTTT.

The chain combines TRBV18 with TRBJ2-7; D remains ambiguous. Germline CDR1 KGHSH, CDR2 LQKENI. CDR3 size: 13 residues. Trimming pared 3 bases from V and 6 bases from J, leaving 12 bases between. This CDR3 is CASSPGSPPEQYF. CDR3 nucleotides: TGTGCCAGCTCACCCGGGTCACCTCCCGAGCAGTACTTC.

The CDR3 bases are TGTGCCAGTAGTATCTTAGGGAAGGGGGTCGAGCAGTACTTC. This translates into CASSILGKGVEQYF. The chain uses TRBV19 and TRBJ2-7; tentatively, D is TRBD1 (6 bases). V shed 3 bases and J shed 6 bases, with 15 bases lying between them. This CDR3 has 14 residues. CDR1 and CDR2 from the germline V gene are LNHDA and SQIVND (reference sequence).

The chain couples TRBV5-6 to TRBJ2-7; D remains ambiguous. V lost 1 base to trimming and J lost 5 bases, with 10 bases between them. The CDR3 extends over 13 amino acids. Germline CDR1 reads SGHDT; CDR2 reads YYEEEE. The DNA for the CDR3 is TGTGCCAGCAGCTTGAGCTCCTCGGACGAGCAGTACTTC. It specifies CASSLSSSDEQYF.

The chain employs TRBV3-1 (or the pseudogene TRBV3-2) and TRBJ1-2; TRBD1 agrees at 7 bases. The CDR3 has 13 amino acids. Germline V CDR1 and CDR2: LGHDT, YNNKEL (reference sequence). J gave up 3 bases and V 5 bases, and 3 bases lay outside the gene matches. As DNA, the CDR3 is TGTGCCAGCAGCGACACAGGGGACTATGGCTACACCTTC. Amino acid sequence: CASSDTGDYGYTF.

The chain couples TRBV7-9 to TRBJ2-7; 8 positions agree with TRBD1. V lost 5 bases to trimming and J lost 2 bases; unmatched junction nucleotides: 5. The germline V gene has CDR1 SEHNR and CDR2 FQNEAQ (reference sequence). There are 14 residues in the CDR3. Written as DNA, the CDR3 is TGTGCCAGCAGCCTTGACAGGGGACCCTACGAGCAGTACTTC. It codes for CASSLDRGPYEQYF.

The genes are TRBV18 and TRBJ2-5, with 7 bases lining up with TRBD2. Germline CDR1 KGHSH, CDR2 LQKENI. J gave up 3 bases and V 2 bases, and 6 bases lay outside the gene matches. The CDR3 length is 15 residues. CDR3 nucleotides: TGTGCCAGCTCACCAAGGTTGGGACTAAAAGAGACCCAGTACTTC. Amino acid sequence: CASSPRLGLKETQYF.

The chain is built from TRBV27 and TRBJ2-2, with 11 bases that match TRBD2. CDR3 length: 15 amino acids. The ends lost 6 bases at V and 6 bases at J; junction bases unmatched: 6. Per the germline V gene, CDR1 is MNHEY and CDR2 is SMNVEV (reference sequence). This chain's CDR3 is CASRSGLAGSGELFF. The CDR3 DNA follows: TGTGCCAGCAGGTCAGGACTAGCGGGTTCCGGGGAGCTGTTTTTT.

This chain uses TRBV6-2 or TRBV6-3 with TRBJ2-7; 8 bases map to TRBD1. The J segment lost 0 bases and the V segment lost 5 bases, leaving 12 bases of the junction unmatched. Germline V gene data show CDR1 as MNHEY and CDR2 as SVGEGT. There are 17 residues in the CDR3. The CDR3 DNA reads TGTGCCAGCAGTCTACAGGGGGTCTATGCCGGCTCCTACGAGCAGTACTTC. Translating gives CASSLQGVYAGSYEQYF.